These 25 T cell receptor beta chains originate from one sample sequenced in a study of cytomegalovirus exposure and HLA in healthy donors. It was with 60 Vbeta and 13 Jbeta primers that the PCR ran. The data were produced by immunoSEQ multiplex PCR, yet TCRdb's version contains in-frame clones alone and is incomplete. The data hold roughly 100,000 clones, with around 80% observed a single time. Specimen: PBMCs. The receptors here all came from a woman in her sixties or seventies in good health and CMV-seronegative.

The V gene is TRBV4-3, the J gene TRBJ2-7; D not resolved. CDR1 and CDR2 from the germline V gene are LGHNA and YSLEER. This CDR3 has 15 amino acids. The V end lost 0 bases, the J end lost 3 bases, and 12 bases lay between the germline ends. In DNA form, the CDR3 reads TGCGCCAGCAGCCAAGATGTGCTTTCACTCTACGAGCAGTACTTC. It codes for CASSQDVLSLYEQYF.

For this clone: Other DNA sequences in the sample encode the same CDR3. This chain uses TRBV30 with TRBJ2-2, with D tentatively TRBD2 (6 bases). The CDR3 covers 13 residues. The V gene lost 3 bases and the J gene lost 6 bases, with 11 bases spanning the gap. Germline values: CDR1 GTSNPN, CDR2 SVGIG (reference sequence). CDR3: CAWRTGVPGELFF. In DNA form, the CDR3 reads TGTGCCTGGAGGACGGGAGTTCCCGGGGAGCTGTTTTTT.

Points on this clone: The limits of the CDR3 on the DNA are not certain, so only TCRdb's listed CDR3 is given. V and J are TRBV10-3 and TRBJ1-1. The CDR3 is 17 amino acids long, termini counted. The germline V gene has CDR1 ENHRY and CDR2 SYGVKD. CDR3 residues: CAISSSGTGRGGTEAFF.

J is TRBJ2-7 and V is TRBV5-1; unclear D gene. The CDR3 has 11 residues. The ends were cut back, 3 bases at V and 2 bases at J, with 3 bases in the middle. Looked up from germline, CDR1 is SGHRS and CDR2 is YFSETQ. Written as DNA, the CDR3 is TGCGCCAGCAGCTCTGCCTACGAGCAGTACTTC. It yields the protein CASSSAYEQYF.

This chain connects TRBV15 to TRBJ1-1; the D gene is possibly TRBD1 (6 bases). This CDR3 has 14 residues. Deletions cut 1 base from V and 0 bases from J, with 6 bases between. Germline CDR1 and CDR2: LNHNV and YYDKDF (reference sequence). The CDR3 nucleotides are TGTGCCACCAGCAGAGGGGGGCTGAACACTGAAGCTTTCTTT. Encoded protein: CATSRGGLNTEAFF.

This clone was counted between two and nine times. The DNA for the CDR3 is TGCGCCAGCAGCTTGGAGATTTCATCGCGCCAAGAGACCCAGTACTTC. It encodes CASSLEISSRQETQYF. This rearrangement joins TRBV5-1 to TRBJ2-5; D gene ambiguous. With 0 bases removed from V and 1 base from J, the gap between germline ends came to 13 bases. This CDR3 spans 16 amino acids. CDR1 SGHRS and CDR2 YFSETQ come from the germline V gene.

The rearrangement links TRBV20-1 to TRBJ2-1; D is perhaps TRBD1 (5 bases). The ends were cut back, 5 bases at V and 10 bases at J, with 9 bases in the middle. The CDR3 loop spans 10 amino acids. The germline V gene has CDR1 DFQATT and CDR2 SNEGSKA (reference sequence). The CDR3 DNA is TGCAGTGCTCGAAGGGGAGAGCAGTTCTTC. Its protein product is CSARRGEQFF.

The rearrangement uses TRBV7-2 and TRBJ2-6; D is possibly TRBD1 (5 bases). There are 13 residues in the CDR3. Germline CDR1 is SGHTA and CDR2 is FQGNSA. V shed 1 base and J shed 7 bases, with 5 bases lying between them. The CDR3 loop is CASSLGTANVLTF. The CDR3 region has the DNA TGTGCCAGCAGCTTAGGGACAGCCAACGTCCTGACTTTC.

The chain couples TRBV10-3 to TRBJ1-1; maybe TRBD1 (5 bases). This CDR3 region has 14 residues. Germline assignment: CDR1 ENHRY and CDR2 SYGVKD. Trimming removed 8 bases at V and 7 bases at J, with 20 bases between. The CDR3 DNA follows: TGTGCCATCCGAGCAGACGACAGAGGTAATGAAGCTTTCTTT. It encodes CAIRADDRGNEAFF.

The genes are TRBV5-4 and TRBJ2-7; 10 positions agree with TRBD2. With V trimmed by 3 bases and J by 0 bases, 6 bases remained unmatched. Germline CDR1 SGHNT, CDR2 YYREEE (reference sequence). The CDR3 consists of 16 residues. CDR3 residues: CASSSGLADHSYEQYF. CDR3 bases: TGTGCCAGCAGCTCAGGACTAGCGGACCACTCCTACGAGCAGTACTTC.

V gene TRBV27 combines with J gene TRBJ2-7; TRBD1 agrees at 9 bases. Trimming cost V 3 bases and J 1 base; bases outside gene matches: 4. Germline V lookup: CDR1 MNHEY, CDR2 SMNVEV (reference sequence). This CDR3 is built from 15 residues. The CDR3 here is CASSFGQGISYEQYF. The CDR3 DNA sequence: TGTGCCAGCAGTTTCGGACAGGGGATATCCTACGAGCAGTACTTC.

This chain joins TRBV28 and TRBJ1-5; D not resolved. The length of the CDR3 is 12 residues. CDR1 MDHEN and CDR2 SYDVKM come from the germline V gene. V was shortened by 5 bases and J by 3 bases, with 5 bases between the two germline ends. The DNA for the CDR3 is TGTGCCAGCAGTAACTACAATCAGCCCCAGCATTTT. Protein product: CASSNYNQPQHF.

The chain joins TRBV28 to TRBJ1-1; a weak D match, TRBD1 (6 bases). V lost 4 bases and J 1 base, leaving 10 bases between the germline ends. This CDR3 has 14 amino acids. Germline values: CDR1 MDHEN, CDR2 SYDVKM. CDR3 amino acids: CASSSAGANTEAFF. CDR3 DNA: TGTGCCAGCAGTTCGGCAGGGGCGAACACTGAAGCTTTCTTT.

The CDR3 DNA sequence: TGTGCCAGCAGCGTTAGCCCCCCTAGCACAGATACGCAGTATTTT. Translation gives CASSVSPPSTDTQYF. This chain joins TRBV7-6 and TRBJ2-3; D is uncertain. CDR1 and CDR2 from the germline V gene are SGHVS and FNYEAQ. The CDR3 is made up of 15 amino acids. V shed 5 bases and J shed 0 bases, with 12 bases lying between them.

The chain carries TRBV2 and TRBJ2-7, with D uncertain. Trimming shortened V by 5 bases and J by 3 bases, and 8 bases separated the two germline ends. The CDR3 is 12 amino acids. The germline V gene has CDR1 SNHLY and CDR2 FYNNEI. CDR3 protein: CASSIQYYEQYF. The CDR3, as DNA: TGTGCCAGCAGTATACAGTACTACGAGCAGTACTTC.

The CDR3 sequence: CASSLSQYEQYF. CDR3 DNA: TGTGCCAGCAGCTTATCCCAGTACGAGCAGTACTTC. V is TRBV11-2 and J is TRBJ2-7, with D unclear. The germline CDR1 and CDR2 sequences are SGHAT and FQNNGV. Between the trimmed V and J ends, which lost 2 bases and 4 bases, there was a span of 6 bases. The CDR3 is made up of 12 amino acids.

The chain couples TRBV6-6 to TRBJ2-7; TRBD2 might be the D (5 bases). CDR1 MNHNY and CDR2 SVGAGI come from the germline V gene (reference sequence). V dropped 5 bases and J dropped 5 bases, with 16 bases sitting between them. This CDR3 has 14 residues. The CDR3 region has the DNA TGTGCCAGCAGTCCGCGCCCCCTCGGGGACGAGCAGTACTTC. Protein sequence: CASSPRPLGDEQYF.

A single count supports this clone. This chain links TRBV25-1 with TRBJ1-1; possibly TRBD1 for D (5 bases). This CDR3 is 17 amino acids long. The V gene lost 3 bases and the J gene lost 1 base, with 18 bases spanning the gap. Germline-derived CDR1 and CDR2 are MGHDK and SYGVNS. CDR3 coding DNA: TGTGCCAGCAGTGACAGGGTTCCAGCGGGGCGGAACACTGAAGCTTTCTTT. Translating gives CASSDRVPAGRNTEAFF. Full variable domain (outside the CDR3, taken from reference TRBV25-1 and TRBJ1-1): EADIYQTPRYLVIGTGKKITLECSQTMGHDKMYWYQQDPGMELHLIHYSYGVNSTEKGDLSSESTVSRIRTEHFPLTLESARPSHTSQYLCASSDRVPAGRNTEAFFGQGTRLTVV.

The chain has TRBV5-1 and TRBJ1-1; 8 bases line up with TRBD1. V dropped 4 bases and J dropped 4; count of bases not matched to a gene: 15. CDR3 size: 17 residues. Germline V gives CDR1 SGHRS, CDR2 YFSETQ. In nucleotides, the CDR3 is TGCGCCAGCAGCCACGACAGGGGCGGGGGTGTCCCCACTGAAGCTTTCTTT. Translation gives CASSHDRGGGVPTEAFF.

This sequence joins TRBV30 and TRBJ1-2; D gene uncertain. Germline lookup yields CDR1 GTSNPN and CDR2 SVGIG (reference sequence). Trimming took 3 bases from V and 7 from J, leaving 18 bases between them. CDR3 size: 14 residues. CDR3 residues: CAWSIIRLPSGYTF. CDR3 DNA sequence: TGTGCCTGGAGCATAATCCGTCTACCTTCTGGCTACACCTTC.

This chain uses TRBV28 with TRBJ1-4; D is possibly TRBD1 (5 bases). Trimming cost V 6 bases and J 10 bases, with 15 bases left between them. Germline V CDR1 and CDR2: MDHEN, SYDVKM. This CDR3 has 13 residues. The CDR3 is CASRRDVTGKLFF. The CDR3 DNA is TGTGCCAGCAGGCGGGACGTGACGGGAAAACTGTTTTTT.

The V gene is TRBV5-1, the J gene TRBJ2-7; TRBD1 agrees at 11 bases. CDR1 is SGHRS, CDR2 YFSETQ, per germline. Trimming at V came to 0 bases and at J to 2 bases, leaving 13 bases not matched to a gene. The CDR3 loop spans 19 amino acids. The CDR3 DNA sequence: TGCGCCAGCAGCTTGGTAGGACAGGGGGCTATAGTAAACCCCTACGAGCAGTACTTC. Protein sequence: CASSLVGQGAIVNPYEQYF.

The gene calls are TRBV10-3 and TRBJ2-3; D possibly corresponds to TRBD2 (5 bases). The CDR3 consists of 14 residues. V lost 4 bases, J lost 2 bases, and 10 bases lay in between. CDR1 is ENHRY, CDR2 SYGVKD, per germline. In DNA form, the CDR3 reads TGTGCCATCAGTGTTCGGGGAACCACAGATACGCAGTATTTT. Translation: CAISVRGTTDTQYF.

This clone was found once. V usage is TRBV27 and J usage is TRBJ1-5, with 8 bases matching TRBD1. The junction had 7 bases not matched to a gene; V was cut back by 5 bases and J by 7 bases. The germline V gene encodes CDR1 MNHEY and CDR2 SMNVEV (reference sequence). CDR3 length: 14 residues. The CDR3 nucleotides are TGTGCCAGCAGTCTGGCAGGGGGCAGGCAGCCCCAGCATTTT. This sequence encodes CASSLAGGRQPQHF.

V gene TRBV28 combines with J gene TRBJ2-5; 14 bases are a match to TRBD2. CDR1 and CDR2 (germline): MDHEN, SYDVKM. V shed 5 bases and J 3 bases; nucleotides not matched to a gene: 5. The CDR3 is made up of 16 amino acids. This CDR3 reads CASSPPGLAGEETQYF. CDR3 sequence (DNA): TGTGCCAGCAGTCCTCCGGGACTAGCGGGAGAAGAGACCCAGTACTTC.